This TCR beta chain comes out of a study of blood T cells in healthy people across ages. General study findings and limits: Fewer expanded clones and more diversity marked long-lived versus aged donors.

Alongside a J-beta primer mix, a sample-barcoded 5' primer served in a second PCR lasting roughly 7 to 11 cycles. Each sample yielded at least 2.5 million CDR3-containing paired-end reads. TCRdb re-analysed the 5' RACE reads in MiXCR, keeping a single row per CDR3 protein. Counted here are about 680,000 distinct CDR3 sequences, roughly 49% occurring once; the ten biggest clones make up approximately 32%. Donor samples were obtained from healthy Caucasian individuals from Russia, aged roughly 6 to 95. Total RNA was isolated from each sample in quantities of at least 5 micrograms. The CDR3 is 13 residues long. Germline-derived CDR1 and CDR2 are DFQATT and SNEGSKA (reference sequence). V gave up 5 bases and J gave up 7 bases; unmatched junction bases: 11. With respect to this clonotype: Its antigen remains unidentified.

This receptor was identified in a woman aged 60-70 years in good health. The sequencing sample was made of blood. The rearrangement links TRBV20-1 to TRBJ2-7, with TRBD1 identical over 7 bases. CDR3 DNA sequence: TGCAGTGCTGCCGCCCCCGGACAGGCTGAGCAGTACTTC. Protein sequence: CSAAAPGQAEQYF.